Below, 6 T cell receptor beta chains from the same sample are listed, as sequenced in a study of cytomegalovirus exposure and HLA in healthy donors. Researchers ran the PCR with 60 Vbeta and 13 Jbeta primers. Assay used: immunoSEQ multiplex PCR; TCRdb lists only in-frame clones, some missing. The data hold 150,000 to 200,000 clones, with about four fifths observed a single time. Sequenced sample: PBMCs. Receptors were obtained from a girl under 18 in good health and CMV-seropositive.

This clone has a single count. The V and J genes are TRBV2 and TRBJ1-4; 7 nucleotides align to TRBD1. Germline CDR1 and CDR2: SNHLY and FYNNEI. V lost 5 bases and J lost 8; bases outside the gene matches: 8. This CDR3 spans 14 amino acids. For the CDR3, the DNA is TGTGCCAGCAGTCCAGGACAGGCAATGGAAAAACTGTTTTTT. Translation gives CASSPGQAMEKLFF. The full variable domain, its missing parts supplied by reference TRBV2 and TRBJ1-4, is EPEVTQTPSHQVTQMGQEVILRCVPISNHLYFYWYRQILGQKVEFLVSFYNNEISEKSEIFDDQFSVERPDGSNFTLKIRSTKLEDSAMYFCASSPGQAMEKLFFGSGTQLSVL.

The chain couples TRBV7-2 to TRBJ2-1; D possibly corresponds to TRBD2 (5 bases). The CDR3 is made up of 16 amino acids. Germline-derived CDR1 and CDR2 are SGHTA and FQGNSA. V was shortened by 1 base and J by 8 bases, with 18 bases between the two germline ends. CDR3 loop: CASSLVATQPEDEQFF. DNA of the CDR3: TGTGCCAGCAGCTTAGTAGCGACTCAACCGGAGGATGAGCAGTTCTTC. The full variable domain, with the rest looked up from reference TRBV7-2 and TRBJ2-1, is GAGVSQSPSNKVTEKGKDVELRCDPISGHTALYWYRQSLGQGLEFLIYFQGNSAPDKSGLPSDRFSAERTGGSVSTLTIQRTQQEDSAVYLCASSLVATQPEDEQFFGPGTRLTVL.

V gene TRBV28 combines with J gene TRBJ1-4; 8 bases agree with TRBD1. The ends lost 6 bases at V and 0 bases at J; junction bases unmatched: 6. CDR1 and CDR2 from the germline V gene are MDHEN and SYDVKM. CDR3 length: 16 amino acids. The CDR3 DNA reads TGTGCCAGCAGATTGGACAGGGCTGCAACTAATGAAAAACTGTTTTTT. This codes for CASRLDRAATNEKLFF.

The CDR3 spells CASSVRRTSGRDEQFF. In nucleotides, the CDR3 is TGTGCCAGCAGCGTACGGAGGACTAGCGGGAGGGATGAGCAGTTCTTC. The rearrangement links TRBV9 to TRBJ2-1; TRBD2 matches 15 bases. Germline trimming cut 1 base from V and 8 bases from J; bases unmatched to any gene: 4. The CDR3 loop spans 16 amino acids. Germline loops: CDR1 SGDLS, CDR2 YYNGEE.

The CDR3 here is CAISETRTSGETQYF. The CDR3, as DNA: TGTGCCATCAGTGAGACAAGGACTAGCGGGGAGACCCAGTACTTC. The chain combines TRBV10-3 with TRBJ2-5; 11 bases map to TRBD2. The V gene's germline CDR1 is ENHRY and CDR2 SYGVKD. Trimming cost V 2 bases and J 5 bases; bases outside gene matches: 4. CDR3 size: 15 residues.

The rearrangement links TRBV10-1 to TRBJ2-7, with 7 bases lining up with TRBD1. Germline V gene data show CDR1 as WNHNN and CDR2 as SYGVQD (reference sequence). Losses at the gene ends were 3 bases for V and 3 bases for J; bases not matched to a gene: 2. The CDR3 contains 13 residues. CDR3 sequence reads: CASSDHRGYEQYF. The CDR3 DNA follows: TGCGCCAGCAGTGACCACAGGGGCTACGAGCAGTACTTC.